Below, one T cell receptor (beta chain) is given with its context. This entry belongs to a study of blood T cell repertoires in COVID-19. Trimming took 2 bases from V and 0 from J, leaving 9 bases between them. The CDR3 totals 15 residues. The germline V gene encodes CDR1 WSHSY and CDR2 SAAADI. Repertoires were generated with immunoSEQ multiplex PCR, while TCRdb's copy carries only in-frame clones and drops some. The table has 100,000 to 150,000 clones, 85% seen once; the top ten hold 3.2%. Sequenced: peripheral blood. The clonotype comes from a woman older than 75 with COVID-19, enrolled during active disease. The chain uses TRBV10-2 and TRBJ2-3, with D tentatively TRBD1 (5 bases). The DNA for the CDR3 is TGCGCCAGCAGTGAGGACAGTAGTAGCACAGATACGCAGTATTTT. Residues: CASSEDSSSTDTQYF.